These 10 T cell receptor beta chains came from one sample sequenced in a study of OX40 agonist ivuxolimab in advanced cancers. This table comes from immunoSEQ multiplex PCR, and its TCRdb copy is limited to in-frame clones, with some not included. The repertoire consists of fewer than 70,000 clones, with about 79% occurring once and the leading ten covering 2% to 3%. The sample was CD4+ or CD8+ T cells sorted from blood, taken in a trial of the OX40 agonist ivuxolimab. These receptors all stem from an adult with an advanced solid tumor such as melanoma, head and neck, liver or kidney cancer.

The chain links TRBV28 to TRBJ1-1; 9 bases line up with TRBD1. Germline-derived CDR1 and CDR2 are MDHEN and SYDVKM. Germline trimming cut 8 bases from V and 1 base from J; bases unmatched to any gene: 14. The CDR3 covers 17 residues. CDR3 residues: CASGPLGQGGGNTEAFF. CDR3 sequence (DNA): TGTGCCAGCGGCCCCCTGGGACAGGGAGGGGGGAACACTGAAGCTTTCTTT.

The chain employs TRBV10-3 and TRBJ1-6; possible D gene TRBD1, 5 bases. Germline lookup yields CDR1 ENHRY and CDR2 SYGVKD. V was trimmed by 10 bases and J by 0 bases, leaving 13 bases between them. The CDR3 spans 15 residues. The CDR3 nucleotides are TGTGCCACCGGGGGAGGGAGCTCCTATAATTCACCCCTCCACTTT. This sequence encodes CATGGGSSYNSPLHF.

The chain employs TRBV7-9 and TRBJ1-1; D unresolved. V was pared by 5 bases and J by 0 bases, with 7 bases between. The CDR3 is 13 amino acids. In germline, CDR1 is SEHNR, CDR2 FQNEAQ (reference sequence). Here the CDR3 reads CASSPHMNTEAFF. The CDR3 DNA is TGTGCCAGCAGCCCGCATATGAACACTGAAGCTTTCTTT.

This rearrangement joins TRBV18 to TRBJ1-4; TRBD1 matches at 12 bases. The J segment lost 3 bases and the V segment lost 1 base, leaving 6 bases of the junction unmatched. Germline lookup yields CDR1 KGHSH and CDR2 LQKENI. The length of the CDR3 is 18 residues. DNA for the CDR3: TGTGCCAGCTCACCACGAGGGACAGGGGGCCGCCCTAATGAAAAACTGTTTTTT. Translation: CASSPRGTGGRPNEKLFF. Drawing the rest from reference TRBV18 and TRBJ1-4, the complete variable domain is NAGVMQNPRHLVRRRGQEARLRCSPMKGHSHVYWYRQLPEEGLKFMVYLQKENIIDESGMPKERFSAEFPKEGPSILRIQQVVRGDSAAYFCASSPRGTGGRPNEKLFFGSGTQLSVL.

J is TRBJ1-6 and V is TRBV19, with 7 bases identical to TRBD1. J gave up 0 bases and V 4 bases, and 6 bases lay outside the gene matches. Germline V CDR1 and CDR2: LNHDA, SQIVND (reference sequence). The CDR3 sequence is 17 residues long. The CDR3: CASSTGTAFSYNSPLHF. The CDR3 DNA reads TGTGCCAGTAGTACTGGGACAGCCTTCTCCTATAATTCACCCCTCCACTTT.

The CDR3 nucleotides read TGTGCCAGCAGCTTGGGGCCGACCGGGGAGCTGTTTTTT. Translating gives CASSLGPTGELFF. The chain recombines TRBV5-5 with TRBJ2-2, with D hard to call. V lost 0 bases and J 5 bases, leaving 5 bases between the germline ends. Germline loops: CDR1 SGHKS, CDR2 YYEKEE (reference sequence). This CDR3 contains 13 residues.

The chain couples TRBV2 to TRBJ2-1, with D perhaps assigned TRBD1 or TRBD2 (6 bases each). This CDR3 comprises 14 residues. Germline V gene data show CDR1 as SNHLY and CDR2 as FYNNEI. Trimming removed 5 bases from V and 5 bases from J, with 13 bases in between. The CDR3 spells CASSWGAGNNEQFF. CDR3 nucleotide sequence: TGTGCCAGCAGTTGGGGGGCTGGGAACAATGAGCAGTTCTTC.

This clone was recorded a few times. V and J are TRBV15 and TRBJ2-7; D is possibly TRBD1 (6 bases). V shed 3 bases and J shed 4 bases, with 16 bases lying between them. Looked up from germline, CDR1 is LNHNV and CDR2 is YYDKDF (reference sequence). The CDR3 is 15 amino acids. As DNA, the CDR3 is TGTGCCACCAGCAGGGCAGGGGACGCAAAGTACGAGCAGTACTTC. Translated, it gives CATSRAGDAKYEQYF. The full variable domain, completed using reference TRBV15 and TRBJ2-7, is DAMVIQNPRYQVTQFGKPVTLSCSQTLNHNVMYWYQQKSSQAPKLLFHYYDKDFNNEADTPDNFQSRRPNTSFCFLDIRSPGLGDTAMYLCATSRAGDAKYEQYFGPGTRLTVT.

The chain employs TRBV7-9 and TRBJ2-7, with D possibly being TRBD1 (6 bases). There are 13 residues in the CDR3. Germline V gene lookup returns CDR1 SEHNR and CDR2 FQNEAQ (reference sequence). V lost 6 bases and J 2 bases, leaving 11 bases between the germline ends. The CDR3 coding sequence is TGTGCCAGCAGTTGGGACAACGCCTACGAGCAGTACTTC. It is translated as CASSWDNAYEQYF.

Worth noting for this clone: One junction end does not reproduce the germline sequence, and a read error may be involved. The V call is TRBV7-7, the J call TRBJ2-7; TRBD1 might be the D (5 bases). The CDR3 spans 16 residues. Looked up from germline, CDR1 is SSHAT and CDR2 is FNYEAQ (reference sequence). This chain's CDR3 is CASSLPTGSSSYEQYF. The CDR3 nucleotides are TGTGCTAGCAGCTTACCTACAGGCTCCAGCTCCTACGAGCAGTACTTC.